This T cell receptor beta chain was profiled in a study of blood T cell repertoires in COVID-19. Across the study: Researchers got acute and convalescent COVID-19 samples from the United States, Italy and Spain. T cells, B-cell-depleted T cells, or PBMCs provided the cDNA or gDNA that served as material.

This clone was observed a few times. Trimming stripped 1 base from V and 7 bases from J, with 15 bases between. The CDR3 has 15 residues. Looked up from germline, CDR1 is SGHNT and CDR2 is YENEEA. Sequencing used immunoSEQ multiplex PCR; TCRdb keeps in-frame clones, though not all of them. This sample has tens of thousands of clones, with more than 60% found just once. Source material: peripheral blood. This chain links TRBV11-3 with TRBJ2-3; a weak D match, TRBD1 (5 bases). This TCR derives from a man aged 55 to 70 with acute or convalescent COVID-19. CDR3 residues: CASSLGGERSNTQYF. The DNA of the CDR3 is TGTGCCAGCAGCTTAGGGGGCGAGAGGTCGAATACGCAGTATTTT.